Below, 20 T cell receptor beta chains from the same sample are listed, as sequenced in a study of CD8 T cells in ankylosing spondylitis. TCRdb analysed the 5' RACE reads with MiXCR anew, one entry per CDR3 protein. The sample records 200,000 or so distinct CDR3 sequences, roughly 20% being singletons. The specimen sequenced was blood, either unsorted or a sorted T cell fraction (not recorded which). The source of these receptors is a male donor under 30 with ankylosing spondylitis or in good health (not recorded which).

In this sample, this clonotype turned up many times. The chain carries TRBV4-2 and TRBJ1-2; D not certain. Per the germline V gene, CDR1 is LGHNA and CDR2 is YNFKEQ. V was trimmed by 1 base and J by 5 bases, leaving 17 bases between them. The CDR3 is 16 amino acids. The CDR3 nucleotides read TGTGCCAGCAGCCAAGGGCCAAGTCCGGGATCGTATGGCTACACCTTC. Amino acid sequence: CASSQGPSPGSYGYTF.

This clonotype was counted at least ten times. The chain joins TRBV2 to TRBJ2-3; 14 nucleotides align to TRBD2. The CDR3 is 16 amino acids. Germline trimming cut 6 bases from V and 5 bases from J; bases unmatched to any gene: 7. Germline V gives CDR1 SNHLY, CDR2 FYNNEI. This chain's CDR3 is CASRALGLAGEDTQYF. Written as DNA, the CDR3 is TGTGCCAGCAGAGCCCTGGGACTAGCGGGGGAAGATACGCAGTATTTT.

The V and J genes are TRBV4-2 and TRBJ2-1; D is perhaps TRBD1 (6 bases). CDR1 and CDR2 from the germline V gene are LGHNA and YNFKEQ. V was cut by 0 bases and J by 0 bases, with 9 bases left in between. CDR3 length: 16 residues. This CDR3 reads CASSQEDSNSYNEQFF. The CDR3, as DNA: TGTGCCAGCAGCCAAGAGGACAGTAACTCCTACAATGAGCAGTTCTTC.

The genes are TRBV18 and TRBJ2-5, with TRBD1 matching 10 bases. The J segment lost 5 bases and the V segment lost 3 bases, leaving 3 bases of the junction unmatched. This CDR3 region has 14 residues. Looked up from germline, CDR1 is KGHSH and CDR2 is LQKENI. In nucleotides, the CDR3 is TGTGCCAGCTCACCGGTGGACAGGGGGGAGACCCAGTACTTC. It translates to CASSPVDRGETQYF.

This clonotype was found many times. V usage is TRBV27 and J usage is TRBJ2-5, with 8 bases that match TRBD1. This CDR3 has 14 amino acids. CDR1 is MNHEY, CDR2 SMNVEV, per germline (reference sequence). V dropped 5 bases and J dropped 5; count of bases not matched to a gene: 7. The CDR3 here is CASSPLDREETQYF. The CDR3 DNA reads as TGTGCCAGCAGTCCCCTGGACAGGGAGGAGACCCAGTACTTC.

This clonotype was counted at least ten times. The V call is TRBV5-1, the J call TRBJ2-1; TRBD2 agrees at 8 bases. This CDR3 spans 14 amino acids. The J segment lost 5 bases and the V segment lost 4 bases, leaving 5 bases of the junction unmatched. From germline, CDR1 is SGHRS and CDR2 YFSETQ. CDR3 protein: CASSGIAGNNEQFF. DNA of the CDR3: TGCGCCAGCAGCGGAATAGCGGGGAACAATGAGCAGTTCTTC. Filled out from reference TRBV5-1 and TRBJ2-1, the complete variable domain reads KAGVTQTPRYLIKTRGQQVTLSCSPISGHRSVSWYQQTPGQGLQFLFEYFSETQRNKGNFPGRFSGRQFSNSRSEMNVSTLELGDSALYLCASSGIAGNNEQFFGPGTRLTVL.

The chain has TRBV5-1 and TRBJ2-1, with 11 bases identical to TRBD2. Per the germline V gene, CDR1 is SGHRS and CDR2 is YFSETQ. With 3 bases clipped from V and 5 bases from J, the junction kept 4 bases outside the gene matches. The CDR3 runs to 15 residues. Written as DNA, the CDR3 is TGCGCCAGCAGCTGGGGGACTAGCGGCAACAATGAGCAGTTCTTC. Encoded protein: CASSWGTSGNNEQFF.

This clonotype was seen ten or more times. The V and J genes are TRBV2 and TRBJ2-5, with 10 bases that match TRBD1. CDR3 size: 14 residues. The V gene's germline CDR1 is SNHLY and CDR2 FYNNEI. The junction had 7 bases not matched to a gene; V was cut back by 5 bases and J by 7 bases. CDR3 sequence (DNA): TGTGCCAGCAGTATGGACAGGGGGGCGGGGACCCAGTACTTC. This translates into CASSMDRGAGTQYF. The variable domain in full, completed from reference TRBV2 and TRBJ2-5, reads EPEVTQTPSHQVTQMGQEVILRCVPISNHLYFYWYRQILGQKVEFLVSFYNNEISEKSEIFDDQFSVERPDGSNFTLKIRSTKLEDSAMYFCASSMDRGAGTQYFGPGTRLLVL.

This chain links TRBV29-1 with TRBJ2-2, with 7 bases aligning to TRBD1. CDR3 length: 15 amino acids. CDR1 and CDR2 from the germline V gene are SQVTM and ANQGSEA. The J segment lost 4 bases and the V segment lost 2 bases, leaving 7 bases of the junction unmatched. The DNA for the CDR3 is TGCAGCGTTGAACGAGAGGGGGCGGGCACCGGGGAGCTGTTTTTT. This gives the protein CSVEREGAGTGELFF.

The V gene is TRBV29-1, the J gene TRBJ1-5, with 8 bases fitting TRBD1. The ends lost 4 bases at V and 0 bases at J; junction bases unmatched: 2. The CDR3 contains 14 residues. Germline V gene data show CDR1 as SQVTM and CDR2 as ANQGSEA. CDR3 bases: TGCAGCGTTGGACAGGGGAATAGCAATCAGCCCCAGCATTTT. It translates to CSVGQGNSNQPQHF.

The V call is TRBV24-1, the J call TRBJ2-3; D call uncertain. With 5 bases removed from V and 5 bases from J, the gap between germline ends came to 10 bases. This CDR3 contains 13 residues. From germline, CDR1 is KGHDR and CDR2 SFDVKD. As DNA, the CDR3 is TGTGCCACCAGTGCCCCGTCGGAAGATACGCAGTATTTT. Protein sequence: CATSAPSEDTQYF.

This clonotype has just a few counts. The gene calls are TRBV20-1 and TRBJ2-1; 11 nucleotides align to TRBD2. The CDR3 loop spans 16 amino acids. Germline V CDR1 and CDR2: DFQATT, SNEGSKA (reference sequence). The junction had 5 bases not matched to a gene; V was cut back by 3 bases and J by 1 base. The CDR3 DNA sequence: TGCAGTGCTAGGTCGCTAGCGGGAGGTTCCTACAATGAGCAGTTCTTC. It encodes CSARSLAGGSYNEQFF.

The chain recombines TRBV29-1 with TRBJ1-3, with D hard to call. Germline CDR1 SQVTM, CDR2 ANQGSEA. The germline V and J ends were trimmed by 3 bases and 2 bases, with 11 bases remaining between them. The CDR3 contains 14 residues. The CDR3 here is CSVEISVTGNTIYF. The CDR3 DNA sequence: TGCAGCGTTGAGATCAGCGTCACTGGAAACACCATATATTTT.

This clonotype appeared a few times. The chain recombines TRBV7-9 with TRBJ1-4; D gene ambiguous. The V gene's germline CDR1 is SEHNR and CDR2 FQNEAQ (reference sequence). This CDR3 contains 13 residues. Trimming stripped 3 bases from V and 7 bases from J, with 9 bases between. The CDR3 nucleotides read TGTGCCAGCAGCTTGAGGGCAAGTGAAAAACTGTTTTTT. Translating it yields CASSLRASEKLFF. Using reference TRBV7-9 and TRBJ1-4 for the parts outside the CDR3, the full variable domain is DTGVSQNPRHKITKRGQNVTFRCDPISEHNRLYWYRQTLGQGPEFLTYFQNEAQLEKSRLLSDRFSAERPKGSFSTLEIQRTEQGDSAMYLCASSLRASEKLFFGSGTQLSVL.

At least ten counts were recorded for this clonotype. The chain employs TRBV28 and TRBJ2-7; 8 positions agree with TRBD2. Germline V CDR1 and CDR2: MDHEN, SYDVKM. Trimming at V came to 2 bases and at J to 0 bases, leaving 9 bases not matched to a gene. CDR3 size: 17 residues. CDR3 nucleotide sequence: TGTGCCAGCAGTTTAGGGTTTGCGGGAGGTTCCTCCTACGAGCAGTACTTC. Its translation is CASSLGFAGGSSYEQYF.

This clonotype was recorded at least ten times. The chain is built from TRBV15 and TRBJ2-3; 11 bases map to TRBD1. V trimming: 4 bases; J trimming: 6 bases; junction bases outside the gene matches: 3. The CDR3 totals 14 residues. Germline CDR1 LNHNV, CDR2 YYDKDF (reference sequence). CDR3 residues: CATSTGQGADTQYF. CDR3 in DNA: TGTGCCACCAGCACAGGACAGGGGGCCGATACGCAGTATTTT.

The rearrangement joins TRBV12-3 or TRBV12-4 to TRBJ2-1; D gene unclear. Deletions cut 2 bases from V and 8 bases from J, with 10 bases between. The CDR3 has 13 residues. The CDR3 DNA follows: TGTGCCAGCAGTTTACGGGCTGGGTATGAGCAGTTCTTC. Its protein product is CASSLRAGYEQFF.

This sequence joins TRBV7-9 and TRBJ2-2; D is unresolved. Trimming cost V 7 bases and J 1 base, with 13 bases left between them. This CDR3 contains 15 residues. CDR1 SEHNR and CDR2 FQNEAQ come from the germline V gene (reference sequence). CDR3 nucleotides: TGTGCCAGCATCTACCCATCACTGAACACCGGGGAGCTGTTTTTT. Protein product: CASIYPSLNTGELFF.

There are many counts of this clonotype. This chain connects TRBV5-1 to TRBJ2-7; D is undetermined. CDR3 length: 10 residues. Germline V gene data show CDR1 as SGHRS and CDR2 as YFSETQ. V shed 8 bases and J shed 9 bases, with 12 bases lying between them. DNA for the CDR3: TGCGCCAGGGTTAAAACGGGGCAGTACGTC. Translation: CARVKTGQYV.

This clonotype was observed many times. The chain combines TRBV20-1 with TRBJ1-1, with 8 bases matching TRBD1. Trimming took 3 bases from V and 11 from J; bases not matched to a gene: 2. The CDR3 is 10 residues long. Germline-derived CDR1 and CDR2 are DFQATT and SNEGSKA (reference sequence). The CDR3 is CSARRDRAFF. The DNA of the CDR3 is TGCAGTGCTAGGAGGGACAGGGCTTTCTTT.